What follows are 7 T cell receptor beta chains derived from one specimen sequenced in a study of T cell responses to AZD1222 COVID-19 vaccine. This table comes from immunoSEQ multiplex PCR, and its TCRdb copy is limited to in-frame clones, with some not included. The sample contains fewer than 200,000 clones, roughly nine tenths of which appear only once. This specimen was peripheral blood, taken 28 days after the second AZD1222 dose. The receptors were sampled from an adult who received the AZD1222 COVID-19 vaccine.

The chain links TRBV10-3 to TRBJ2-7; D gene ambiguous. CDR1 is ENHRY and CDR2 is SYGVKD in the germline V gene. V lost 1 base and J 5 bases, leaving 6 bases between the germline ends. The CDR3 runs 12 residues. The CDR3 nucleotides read TGTGCCATCAGTGAGTTGGGCAACGAGCAGTACTTC. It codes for CAISELGNEQYF.

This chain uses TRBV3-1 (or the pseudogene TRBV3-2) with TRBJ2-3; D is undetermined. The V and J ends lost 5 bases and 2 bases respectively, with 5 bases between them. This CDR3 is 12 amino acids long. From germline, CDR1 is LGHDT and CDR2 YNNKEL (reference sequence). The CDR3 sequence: CASSMNTDTQYF. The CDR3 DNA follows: TGTGCCAGCAGCATGAACACAGATACGCAGTATTTT.

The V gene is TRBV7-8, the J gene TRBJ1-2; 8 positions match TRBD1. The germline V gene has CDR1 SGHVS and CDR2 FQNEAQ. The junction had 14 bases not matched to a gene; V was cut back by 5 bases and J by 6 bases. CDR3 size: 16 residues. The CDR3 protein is CASSKKTGEFNDGYTF. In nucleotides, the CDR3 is TGTGCCAGCAGCAAAAAGACAGGGGAGTTTAATGATGGCTACACCTTC.

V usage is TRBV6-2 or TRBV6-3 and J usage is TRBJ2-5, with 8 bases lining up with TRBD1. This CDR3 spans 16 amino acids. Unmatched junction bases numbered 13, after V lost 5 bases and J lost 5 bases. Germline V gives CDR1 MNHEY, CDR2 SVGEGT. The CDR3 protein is CASSLRGQAPRETQYF. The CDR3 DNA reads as TGTGCCAGCAGTCTCCGGGGACAGGCCCCTAGGGAGACCCAGTACTTC.

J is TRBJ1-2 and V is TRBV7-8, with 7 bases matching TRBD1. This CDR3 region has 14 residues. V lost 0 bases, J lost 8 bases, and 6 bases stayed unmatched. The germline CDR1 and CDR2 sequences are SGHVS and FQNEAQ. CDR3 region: CASSLARQGVGYTF. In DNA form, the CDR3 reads TGTGCCAGCAGCTTAGCGCGGCAGGGGGTCGGCTACACCTTC.

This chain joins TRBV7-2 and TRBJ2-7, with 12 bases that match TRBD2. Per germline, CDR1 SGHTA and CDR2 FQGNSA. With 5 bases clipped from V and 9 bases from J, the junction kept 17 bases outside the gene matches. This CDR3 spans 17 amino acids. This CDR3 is CASSPRGLAGGLGGQYF. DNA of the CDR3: TGTGCCAGCAGCCCCCGAGGGCTAGCGGGGGGGCTTGGCGGGCAGTACTTC.

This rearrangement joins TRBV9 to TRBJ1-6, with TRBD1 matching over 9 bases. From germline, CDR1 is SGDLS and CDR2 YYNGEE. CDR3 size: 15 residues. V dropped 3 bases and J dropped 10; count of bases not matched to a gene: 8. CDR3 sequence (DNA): TGTGCCAGCAGCGGAAGGGACAGGGCAGGATCACCCCTCCACTTT. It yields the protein CASSGRDRAGSPLHF. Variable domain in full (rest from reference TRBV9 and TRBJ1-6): DSGVTQTPKHLITATGQRVTLRCSPRSGDLSVYWYQQSLDQGLQFLIQYYNGEERAKGNILERFSAQQFPDLHSELNLSSLELGDSALYFCASSGRDRAGSPLHFGNGTRLTVT.